This T cell receptor beta chain appears in the sequencing data of a study of control samples from healthy donors and cancer patients. Germline lookup yields CDR1 WSHSY and CDR2 SAAADI. CDR3 length equals 12 residues. V dropped 8 bases and J dropped 1 base, with 8 bases sitting between them. Only in-frame clones appear in the TCRdb table, and some are missing; sequencing was by immunoSEQ multiplex PCR. The sample holds 130,000 or so clones, more than 90% seen once. Sample: blood. This receptor was taken from a man aged 18 to 29 in good health. The genes are TRBV10-2 and TRBJ1-1, with D hard to call. The CDR3 DNA is TGCGCCAGCCACGCGGGGAACACTGAAGCTTTCTTT. Translation gives CASHAGNTEAFF.